The T cell receptor (beta chain) under discussion was sequenced for a study of T-cell memory formation after mild COVID-19. As for the study in general: There were largely donor-specific TCR clusters.

Findings and caveats of the study: That cross-reactive memory joined was suggested by some responding clones appearing in pre-infection memory. Day 15 to 85 contracting clones showed balanced CD4/CD8; later expanders leaned CD4+.

Germline V gene lookup returns CDR1 LGHNA and CDR2 YSLEER. Trimming shortened V by 5 bases and J by 5 bases, and 16 bases separated the two germline ends. CDR3 size: 14 residues. TCRdb re-called the 5' RACE reads through MiXCR, storing one row per CDR3 protein. The table has roughly 250,000 distinct CDR3 sequences, approximately 16% seen once; the top ten hold 20% to 25%. Of note for this clonotype: Its target is not known.

This chain connects TRBV4-3 to TRBJ2-7, with D possibly being TRBD2 (7 bases). Sequenced input: PBMCs or a T cell subset sorted from them (not recorded which). This clonotype was sampled from a young man who had mild COVID-19 (a few samples of this study predate the infection). Cell type and time point are not known. Here the CDR3 reads CASSEARGGHEQYF. For the CDR3, the DNA is TGCGCCAGCAGCGAAGCTAGGGGGGGCCACGAGCAGTACTTC.